Listed here are 32 T cell receptor beta chains from one sample, sequenced in a study of cytomegalovirus exposure and HLA in healthy donors. Primers included in the PCR were 60 Vbeta and 13 Jbeta primers. The assay was immunoSEQ multiplex PCR, and TCRdb's table has in-frame clones only and misses some. The sample yields about 120,000 clones, about 8.6% seen once. Sequencing was carried out using PBMCs. The origin of the receptors is a woman aged 35 to 49 in good health and CMV-seropositive.

This clone has just a few counts. The chain recombines TRBV6-5 with TRBJ2-7; 11 bases are shared with TRBD2. CDR1 and CDR2 from the germline V gene are MNHEY and SVGAGI. V gave up 8 bases and J gave up 2 bases; unmatched junction bases: 8. This CDR3 region has 15 residues. The CDR3 spells CASRPSGGPTYEQYF. The CDR3 DNA sequence: TGTGCCAGCCGCCCTAGCGGGGGGCCCACCTACGAGCAGTACTTC.

This clone showed up just a few times. V is TRBV18 and J is TRBJ2-3; TRBD2 might be the D (5 bases). This CDR3 has 14 residues. Germline CDR1 KGHSH, CDR2 LQKENI. The V end lost 3 bases, the J end lost 2 bases, and 9 bases lay between the germline ends. The CDR3 nucleotides read TGTGCCAGCTCACCCGCCGACTACACAGATACGCAGTATTTT. Translating it yields CASSPADYTDTQYF.

The genes are TRBV5-1 and TRBJ2-7; D is unclear. Per germline, CDR1 SGHRS and CDR2 YFSETQ. V lost 1 base, J lost 0 bases, and 8 bases lay in between. CDR3 length equals 14 residues. CDR3 in amino acids: CASSLSRSSYEQYF. The CDR3 DNA reads TGCGCCAGCAGCTTGAGTAGGAGCTCCTACGAGCAGTACTTC.

The rearrangement joins TRBV9 to TRBJ1-6, with D tentatively TRBD1 (6 bases). Trimming cost V 7 bases and J 9 bases, with 17 bases left between them. This CDR3 region has 14 residues. The germline V gene has CDR1 SGDLS and CDR2 YYNGEE. The CDR3 sequence: CASAPGQGGSPLHF. CDR3 nucleotides: TGTGCCAGCGCTCCGGGACAAGGGGGTTCACCCCTCCACTTT.

This clone showed up just a few times. This chain connects TRBV9 to TRBJ2-7; TRBD1 agrees at 12 bases. Losses at the gene ends were 0 bases for V and 6 bases for J; bases not matched to a gene: 4. The CDR3 runs 15 residues. In germline, CDR1 is SGDLS, CDR2 YYNGEE. The CDR3 DNA follows: TGTGCCAGCAGCGTAGAGGGACAGGGGGCTTTCGAGCAGTACTTC. It codes for CASSVEGQGAFEQYF.

This clone was counted a single time. V usage is TRBV11-1 and J usage is TRBJ1-4; TRBD1 aligns across 7 bases. The CDR3 length is 19 residues. Germline CDR1 reads SGHAT; CDR2 reads FQDESV (reference sequence). V was pared by 5 bases and J by 0 bases, with 15 bases of the junction left unmatched. The CDR3 nucleotides read TGTGCCAGCAGCAAGTTACTCGCGGGACAGACTGCAACTAATGAAAAACTGTTTTTT. Its translation: CASSKLLAGQTATNEKLFF.

The gene calls are TRBV5-4 and TRBJ2-5, with 13 positions matching TRBD2. Trimming at V came to 4 bases and at J to 5 bases, leaving 5 bases not matched to a gene. Germline V CDR1 and CDR2: SGHNT, YYREEE (reference sequence). This CDR3 comprises 15 residues. In nucleotides, the CDR3 is TGTGCCAGCAGCCGGACTAGCGGGGGCCGGGAGACCCAGTACTTC. This translates into CASSRTSGGRETQYF.

Worth noting for this clone: This same CDR3 is encoded by further DNA sequences in the sample. This chain uses TRBV18 with TRBJ2-3; 9 bases fit TRBD1. This CDR3 comprises 15 residues. The germline V gene has CDR1 KGHSH and CDR2 LQKENI. The V gene end was trimmed by 1 base and the J gene end by 3 bases; junction bases not matched to a gene: 2. The CDR3: CASSPRGQGTDTQYF. CDR3 DNA sequence: TGTGCCAGCTCACCACGTGGACAGGGGACAGATACGCAGTATTTT.

This clone was counted only a few times. The V and J genes are TRBV10-3 and TRBJ2-7, with 7 nucleotides matching TRBD1. In germline, CDR1 is ENHRY, CDR2 SYGVKD. The CDR3 runs 16 residues. V dropped 3 bases and J dropped 1; count of bases not matched to a gene: 9. In DNA form, the CDR3 reads TGTGCCATCAGTGAACGAAAGGGGGCGGAATCCTACGAGCAGTACTTC. This encodes CAISERKGAESYEQYF.

This clone was seen a few times. The rearrangement links TRBV19 to TRBJ1-2, with a possible D match to TRBD1 (5 bases). This CDR3 has 15 residues. The V and J ends lost 0 bases and 3 bases respectively, with 11 bases between them. In germline, CDR1 is LNHDA, CDR2 SQIVND (reference sequence). Here the CDR3 reads CASSIDGAQDYGYTF. The DNA for the CDR3 is TGTGCCAGTAGTATAGATGGGGCACAGGACTATGGCTACACCTTC.

There are a few counts of this clone. The V gene is TRBV7-9, the J gene TRBJ1-4, with D possibly matching TRBD1 (5 bases). This CDR3 is built from 16 residues. Looked up from germline, CDR1 is SEHNR and CDR2 is FQNEAQ (reference sequence). The V end was cut by 5 bases, the J end by 8 bases, with 21 bases between. The CDR3 DNA is TGTGCCAGCAGCCCACCGGATGTGGGGCCGATCGAAAAACTGTTTTTT. Its translation is CASSPPDVGPIEKLFF.

This clone has a handful of counts. The chain uses TRBV10-3 and TRBJ2-1; D perhaps matches TRBD2 (6 bases). V lost 4 bases to trimming and J lost 7 bases, with 11 bases between them. Germline V gene data show CDR1 as ENHRY and CDR2 as SYGVKD. The CDR3 has 13 residues. The CDR3 loop is CAISVDSGNEQFF. The CDR3 DNA reads TGTGCCATCAGTGTTGATAGCGGTAATGAGCAGTTCTTC.

The chain recombines TRBV19 with TRBJ2-1, with TRBD2 matching 13 bases. CDR3 length: 15 amino acids. Germline V gene sequence: CDR1 LNHDA, CDR2 SQIVND (reference sequence). J was trimmed by 8 bases and V by 5 bases; bases with no gene match: 6. The CDR3 loop is CASSSGLAGAHEQFF. The DNA of the CDR3 is TGTGCCAGTAGTTCCGGACTAGCGGGGGCCCATGAGCAGTTCTTC.

The V gene is TRBV6-4, the J gene TRBJ2-3; 12 bases are a match to TRBD2. The CDR3 is made up of 16 amino acids. Germline CDR1 reads MRHNA; CDR2 reads SNTAGT. The V and J ends lost 6 bases and 6 bases, in that order; junction bases with no gene match: 10. The CDR3: CASSHGASGGADTQYF. The CDR3 DNA sequence: TGTGCCAGCAGCCACGGCGCTAGCGGGGGGGCGGATACGCAGTATTTT.

This clone was counted only a few times. The chain is built from TRBV7-9 and TRBJ1-1, with D tentatively TRBD1 (5 bases). CDR1 SEHNR and CDR2 FQNEAQ come from the germline V gene (reference sequence). V was trimmed by 0 bases and J by 7 bases, leaving 9 bases between them. The CDR3 loop spans 13 amino acids. In nucleotides, the CDR3 is TGTGCCAGCAGCTTAGCGGGGCAGGGTGAAGCTTTCTTT. It codes for CASSLAGQGEAFF.

This clone was detected only a few times. V usage is TRBV5-6 and J usage is TRBJ2-7; D possibly corresponds to TRBD1 (5 bases). V was pared by 0 bases and J by 4 bases, with 14 bases between. Germline-derived CDR1 and CDR2 are SGHDT and YYEEEE. The CDR3 consists of 15 residues. The CDR3 DNA is TGTGCCAGCAGCTTGGGACCAAGGAAGGGGTACGAGCAGTACTTC. Translating gives CASSLGPRKGYEQYF.

This clone was observed a few times. The rearrangement links TRBV9 to TRBJ2-7; perhaps TRBD1 as D (5 bases). CDR3 length: 15 amino acids. The ends were cut back, 0 bases at V and 1 base at J, with 11 bases in the middle. Germline V gives CDR1 SGDLS, CDR2 YYNGEE. CDR3 bases: TGTGCCAGCAGCGTAGGTAGTGGGGCTTCCTACGAGCAGTACTTC. Amino acids: CASSVGSGASYEQYF.

This chain joins TRBV9 and TRBJ2-5; the D gene is possibly TRBD1 (7 bases). Trimming pared 2 bases from V and 2 bases from J, leaving 10 bases between. CDR3 length: 14 amino acids. Germline V CDR1 and CDR2: SGDLS, YYNGEE. Here the CDR3 reads CASSVPGGQETQYF. The CDR3 bases are TGTGCCAGCAGCGTCCCAGGGGGGCAAGAGACCCAGTACTTC.

This clone appeared a few times. The chain couples TRBV9 to TRBJ2-3, with 8 bases aligning to TRBD2. Germline-derived CDR1 and CDR2 are SGDLS and YYNGEE. The CDR3 loop spans 16 amino acids. The ends lost 0 bases at V and 0 bases at J; junction bases unmatched: 3. CDR3 in amino acids: CASSVDVAGSTDTQYF. CDR3 DNA sequence: TGTGCCAGCAGCGTAGATGTAGCGGGAAGCACAGATACGCAGTATTTT.

This clone was found a few times. The chain uses TRBV1 and TRBJ2-7; the listed D gene, TRBD1, was not tested against the DNA. TRBV1 is a recognized pseudogene. This CDR3 contains 15 residues. The CDR3 DNA follows: TGCACCAGCAGCCAAGAACTCGCAGGCTACTACGAGCAGTACTTC. Translated, it gives CTSSQELAGYYEQYF.

This clone occurred a few times. The chain carries TRBV30 and TRBJ2-5; a weak D match, TRBD1 (6 bases). TRBJ2-7 explains the end of the DNA better; the J call may be wrong. Germline CDR1 reads GTSNPN; CDR2 reads SVGIG (reference sequence). This CDR3 has 15 residues. CDR3 DNA: TGTGCCTGGAGGCGAAACAGGGCCGAAACCTACGAGCAGTACTTC. It translates to CAWRRNRAETYEQYF.

The chain joins TRBV9 to TRBJ2-3; 7 bases align to TRBD1. The CDR3 is made up of 16 amino acids. Germline assignment: CDR1 SGDLS and CDR2 YYNGEE. V dropped 4 bases and J dropped 6; count of bases not matched to a gene: 14. CDR3 loop: CASSHPGRGPGDTQYF. The CDR3 DNA reads TGTGCCAGCAGCCACCCGGGAAGGGGGCCGGGGGATACGCAGTATTTT.

This chain uses TRBV19 with TRBJ2-2; 8 bases map to TRBD1. The CDR3 covers 15 residues. J was trimmed by 4 bases and V by 3 bases; bases with no gene match: 4. Germline V gene data show CDR1 as LNHDA and CDR2 as SQIVND (reference sequence). DNA of the CDR3: TGTGCCAGTAGTATTGTGACAGGGGCCACCGGGGAGCTGTTTTTT. Translation: CASSIVTGATGELFF.

This chain joins TRBV7-9 and TRBJ1-4; the D gene is possibly TRBD1 (5 bases). This CDR3 is 14 amino acids long. V was shortened by 10 bases and J by 6 bases, with 18 bases between the two germline ends. Germline lookup yields CDR1 SEHNR and CDR2 FQNEAQ (reference sequence). CDR3 in DNA: TGTGCCACCCCGGGGGGGACCGAATATGAAAAACTGTTTTTT. It yields the protein CATPGGTEYEKLFF.

The CDR3 sequence: CASSLELRGGSSYNEQFF. In DNA form, the CDR3 reads TGTGCCAGCAGCTTGGAGTTGCGGGGGGGGAGCTCCTACAATGAGCAGTTCTTC. The chain couples TRBV5-6 to TRBJ2-1; TRBD2 matches 9 bases. With V trimmed by 0 bases and J by 0 bases, 7 bases remained unmatched. CDR1 is SGHDT, CDR2 YYEEEE, per germline. This CDR3 is built from 18 residues.

This chain uses TRBV27 with TRBJ2-1; D is unresolved. Germline lookup yields CDR1 MNHEY and CDR2 SMNVEV (reference sequence). This CDR3 comprises 13 residues. V dropped 1 base and J dropped 4 bases, with 5 bases sitting between them. The CDR3 region is CASSLFSYNEQFF. CDR3 coding DNA: TGTGCCAGCAGTTTATTCAGTTACAATGAGCAGTTCTTC.

The J gene is TRBJ2-1, the V gene TRBV5-1, with TRBD2 matching 7 bases. The V and J ends lost 3 bases and 4 bases, in that order; junction bases with no gene match: 7. Germline CDR1 is SGHRS and CDR2 is YFSETQ. This CDR3 comprises 15 residues. DNA for the CDR3: TGCGCCAGCAGCTCGGGGACTAACCGTTACAATGAGCAGTTCTTC. Protein product: CASSSGTNRYNEQFF.

Only a few counts were recorded for this clone. This sequence joins TRBV29-1 and TRBJ2-2, with D perhaps matching TRBD2 (6 bases). Germline-derived CDR1 and CDR2 are SQVTM and ANQGSEA. V gave up 1 base and J gave up 5 bases, with 14 bases separating them. The CDR3 runs to 15 residues. Written as DNA, the CDR3 is TGCAGCGTTGAAGGGGGGGTCGAGGGAACCGGGGAGCTGTTTTTT. It specifies CSVEGGVEGTGELFF.

This clone was counted a few times. V and J are TRBV2 and TRBJ2-1; the match to TRBD1 covers 8 bases. Germline CDR1 SNHLY, CDR2 FYNNEI. After removal of 4 bases from V and 14 bases from J, the junction contained 4 bases not matched to a gene. This CDR3 is built from 11 residues. The CDR3 loop is CASSGQGRKFF. The CDR3 region has the DNA TGTGCCAGCAGTGGACAGGGGAGGAAGTTCTTC.

The chain recombines TRBV6-1 with TRBJ1-4; 8 positions match TRBD1. The CDR3 consists of 14 residues. With 7 bases clipped from V and 5 bases from J, the junction kept 6 bases outside the gene matches. CDR1 and CDR2 from the germline V gene are MNHNS and SASEGT. The CDR3 reads CASTLDRANEKLFF. Written as DNA, the CDR3 is TGTGCCAGCACCCTGGACAGGGCGAATGAAAAACTGTTTTTT.

On this clone itself: Other DNA sequences of this sample code for an identical CDR3. The V and J genes are TRBV18 and TRBJ1-4; 9 bases are shared with TRBD1. The CDR3 is made up of 14 amino acids. V was clipped by 2 bases and J by 5 bases; unmatched bases: 0. Germline CDR1 KGHSH, CDR2 LQKENI. The CDR3 reads CASSPDRGNEKLFF. The CDR3 DNA reads TGTGCCAGCTCACCAGACAGGGGGAATGAAAAACTGTTTTTT.

The chain employs TRBV7-6 and TRBJ2-3, with TRBD2 matching over 10 bases. From germline, CDR1 is SGHVS and CDR2 FNYEAQ. This CDR3 region has 14 residues. J lost 4 bases, V lost 3 bases, and 1 base had no gene match. The CDR3 protein is CASSFSGGSDTQYF. CDR3 bases: TGTGCCAGCAGCTTTAGCGGGGGGTCAGATACGCAGTATTTT.